A selection of T cell receptor beta chains follows, all from one sample in a study of early T cells in non-severe SARS-CoV-2 infection. TCRdb passed the 5' RACE reads through MiXCR, listing each CDR3 protein once. The sample records tens of thousands of distinct CDR3 sequences, 4% being singletons. The sample taken for sequencing was whole blood. Receptors originate from an adult who was a healthcare worker with PCR-confirmed SARS-CoV-2 infection or an uninfected control (not recorded which). The CDR3 runs from the conserved cysteine through the conserved F or W. The D gene is left open where the match is weak. Clone size is given as once, few, many, or a class for an expanded clone.

j_call v_call d_call clone_size cdr3_aa cdr3_nt
TRBJ2-1 TRBV7-2 TRBD1 many CASSKDRASYNEQFF TGTGCCAGCAGTAAGGACAGGGCCTCCTACAATGAGCAGTTCTTC
TRBJ2-2 TRBV2 - many CASSEISRELFF TGTGCCAGCAGTGAAATTTCTCGGGAGCTGTTTTTT
TRBJ2-7 TRBV7-8 - many CASSPFLDEQYF TGTGCCAGCAGCCCATTTCTGGACGAGCAGTACTTC
TRBJ2-5 TRBV7-2 TRBD1 many CASSFTRGKETQYF TGTGCCAGCAGCTTCACCAGGGGGAAAGAGACCCAGTACTTC
TRBJ1-6 TRBV7-8 - many CASSPSTGTVGNSPLHF TGTGCCAGCAGCCCTTCCACGGGGACGGTCGGAAATTCACCCCTCCACTTT
TRBJ1-1 TRBV6-1 TRBD1 few CASISPVGQGVNTEAFF TGTGCCAGCATTTCCCCCGTGGGACAGGGCGTGAACACTGAAGCTTTCTTT
TRBJ2-1 TRBV6-6 TRBD1 few CASSYRTGGFHNEQFF TGTGCCAGCAGTTACCGCACAGGGGGCTTCCACAATGAGCAGTTCTTC
TRBJ2-6 TRBV19 TRBD1 many CASNRDRGKTGANVLTF TGTGCCAGTAACCGAGACAGGGGTAAAACTGGGGCCAACGTCCTGACTTTC
TRBJ1-4 TRBV30 - many CAWSVGGNNEKLFF TGTGCCTGGAGTGTTGGCGGGAACAATGAAAAACTGTTTTTT
TRBJ2-7 TRBV6-1 TRBD1 many CASSGGTGGYEQYF TGTGCCAGCAGTGGAGGGACAGGGGGCTACGAGCAGTACTTC
TRBJ2-1 TRBV2 - many CATPRTESDLYNEQFF TGTGCCACCCCCCGGACGGAATCCGACCTGTACAATGAGCAGTTCTTC
TRBJ2-3 TRBV7-9 TRBD2 many CASSSRLAGGGGTDTQYF TGTGCCAGCAGCTCCCGACTAGCGGGAGGAGGAGGAACAGATACGCAGTATTTT
TRBJ2-3 TRBV7-8 - many CASSIALGLSTDTQYF TGTGCCAGCAGCATAGCCTTGGGTCTGAGCACAGATACGCAGTATTTT
TRBJ1-1 TRBV12-3/TRBV12-4 TRBD1 few CASSPHTGTGRTTEAFF TGTGCCAGCAGTCCTCACACCGGGACAGGGCGAACAACTGAAGCTTTCTTT